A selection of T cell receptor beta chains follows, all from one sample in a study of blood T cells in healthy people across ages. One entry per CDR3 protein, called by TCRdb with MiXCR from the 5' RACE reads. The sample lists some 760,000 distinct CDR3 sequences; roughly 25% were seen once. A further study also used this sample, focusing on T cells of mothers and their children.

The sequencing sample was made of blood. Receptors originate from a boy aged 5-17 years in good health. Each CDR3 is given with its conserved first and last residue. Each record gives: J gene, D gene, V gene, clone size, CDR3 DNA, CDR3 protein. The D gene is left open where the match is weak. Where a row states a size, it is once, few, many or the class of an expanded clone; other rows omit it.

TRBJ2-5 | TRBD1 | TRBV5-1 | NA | TGCGCCAGTAGCTTTCAACTGGGGACAGGGGCAGAGACCCAGTACTTC | CASSFQLGTGAETQYF
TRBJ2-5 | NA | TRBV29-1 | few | TGCAGTGTTGTTTCGACGGGGGAGCAGTACTTC | CSVVSTGEQYF
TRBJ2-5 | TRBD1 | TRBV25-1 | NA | TGTGCCAGCAGTCGGACAGGGGCGTGGGAGACCCAGTACTTC | CASSRTGAWETQYF
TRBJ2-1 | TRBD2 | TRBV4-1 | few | TGCGCCAGCAGCCAAGATACTAGCGGGAGGGCCTTTGAGCAGTTCTTC | CASSQDTSGRAFEQFF
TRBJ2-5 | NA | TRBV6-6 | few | TGTGCCAGCAGTTACAACGTTGGATACCAAGAGACCCAGTACTTC | CASSYNVGYQETQYF
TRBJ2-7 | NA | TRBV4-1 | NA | TGCGCCAGCAGCCAAGATAGAACGGGTAACGAGCAGTACTTC | CASSQDRTGNEQYF
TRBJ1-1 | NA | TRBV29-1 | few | TGCAGCGTTGAACTGTTACACGAGAACACTGAAGCTTTCTTT | CSVELLHENTEAFF
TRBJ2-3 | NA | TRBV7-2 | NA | TGTGCCAGCACCCCGCAATCCGACAGACTCACAGATACGCAGTATTTT | CASTPQSDRLTDTQYF
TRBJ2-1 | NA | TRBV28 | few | TGTGCCAGCAGTTTATCCCCGGGTTATGAGCAGTTCTTC | CASSLSPGYEQFF
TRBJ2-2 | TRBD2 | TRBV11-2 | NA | TGTGCCTGCAGCTCTTGGACTAGCGGGAACACCGGGGAGCTGTTTTTT | CACSSWTSGNTGELFF
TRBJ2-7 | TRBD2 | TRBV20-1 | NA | TGCAGTGCTAGAGACAGGGGACTAGAAAACGAGCAGTACTTC | CSARDRGLENEQYF
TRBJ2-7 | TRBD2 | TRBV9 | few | TGTGCCAGCAGCCCCTTAAGCGGGAGCGGGTACGAGCAGTACTTC | CASSPLSGSGYEQYF
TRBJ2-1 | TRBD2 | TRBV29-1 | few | TGCAGCGTGGGGGGAGCGGGAGGGCCGTATGAGCAGTTCTTC | CSVGGAGGPYEQFF
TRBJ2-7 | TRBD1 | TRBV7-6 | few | TGTGCCAGCAGCCCTCAGGGGACAGGAGTGACCTACGAGCAGTACTTC | CASSPQGTGVTYEQYF
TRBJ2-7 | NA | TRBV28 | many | TGTGCCAGCAGTTTATCGCTGGGGGAGCAGTACTTC | CASSLSLGEQYF
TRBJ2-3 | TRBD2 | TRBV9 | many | TGTGCCAGCAGCGGAACTAGCGGCATCACAGATACGCAGTATTTT | CASSGTSGITDTQYF
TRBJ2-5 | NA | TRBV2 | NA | TGTGCCAGCAGTGAAACTGGGAACGGGGAAGAGACCCAGTACTTC | CASSETGNGEETQYF
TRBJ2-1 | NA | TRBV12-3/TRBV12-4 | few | TGTGCCAGCACCCTCCCTTACAATGAGCAGTTCTTC | CASTLPYNEQFF
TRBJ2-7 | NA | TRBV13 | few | TGTGCCAGCAGCACGTCTGACAGCCCTCCCCACGAGCAGTACTTC | CASSTSDSPPHEQYF
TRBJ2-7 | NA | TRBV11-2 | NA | TGTGCCAGCAGCTTAGGGTGGGACTCCCACTTC | CASSLGWDSHF
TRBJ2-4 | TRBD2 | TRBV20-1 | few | TGCAGTGCGTACGGGACTACCCTAGCCAAAAACATTCAGTACTTC | CSAYGTTLAKNIQYF
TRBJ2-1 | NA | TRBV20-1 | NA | TGCAGTGCTAGAATCCGGTTAAGTTCCTACAATGAGCAGTTCTTC | CSARIRLSSYNEQFF
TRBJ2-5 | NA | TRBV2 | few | TGTGCCAGCAGGACTAGTTCGGAGACCCAGTACTTC | CASRTSSETQYF
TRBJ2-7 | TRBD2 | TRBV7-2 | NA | TGTGCCAGCAGCCAAAACGGCGGGGGGGAATACGAGCAGTACTTC | CASSQNGGGEYEQYF
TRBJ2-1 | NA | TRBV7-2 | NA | TGTGCCAGCAGCTTAGCAGCAGGGTTTGCAGGCATTAGGGACAATGAGCAGTTCTTC | CASSLAAGFAGIRDNEQFF
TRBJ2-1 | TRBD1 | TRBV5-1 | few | TGCGCCAGCAGCAGGGGACGGACAGGGGAGGGCTTGGAGCTCTACAATGAGCAGTTCTTC | CASSRGRTGEGLELYNEQFF
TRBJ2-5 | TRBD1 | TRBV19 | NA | TGTGCCAGTAGTATAGATAAACAGGGGGGCCAAGAGACCCAGTACTTC | CASSIDKQGGQETQYF
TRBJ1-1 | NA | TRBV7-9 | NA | TGTGCCAGCAGCTTAGCCCAGTTGGGGACCACTGAAGCTTTCTTT | CASSLAQLGTTEAFF
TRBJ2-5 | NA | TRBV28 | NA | TGTGCCAGCAGTTTGTCCCTCCCCTCAGAGACCCAGTACTTC | CASSLSLPSETQYF
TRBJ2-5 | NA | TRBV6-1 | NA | TGTGCCAGCAGTGAAGCGGTTCGGGGCCCGCAGTACTTC | CASSEAVRGPQYF
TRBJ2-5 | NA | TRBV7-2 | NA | TGTGCCAGCAGTCCTAGGGGCGGCGCCGGGACCCAGTACTTC | CASSPRGGAGTQYF
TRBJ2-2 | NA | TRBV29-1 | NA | TGCAGCGTTGGGGAGGAGGTCACCGGGGAGCTGTTTTTT | CSVGEEVTGELFF
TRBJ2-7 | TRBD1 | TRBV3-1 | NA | TGTGCCAGCAGCCGCGACAGGGGGGGGACCTCCTACGAGCAGTACTTC | CASSRDRGGTSYEQYF
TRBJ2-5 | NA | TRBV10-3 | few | TGTGCCATCACTGCGGGATTAAGAGAGACCCAGTACTTC | CAITAGLRETQYF
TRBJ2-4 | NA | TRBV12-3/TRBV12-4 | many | TGTGCCAGCAGCCGGTGGGGGGAAAACATTCAGTACTTC | CASSRWGENIQYF
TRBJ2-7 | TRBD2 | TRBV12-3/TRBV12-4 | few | TGTGCCAGCAGTTTCGGGGGGAGCCCCTACGAGCAGTACTTC | CASSFGGSPYEQYF
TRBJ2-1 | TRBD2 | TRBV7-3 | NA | TGTGCCAGCAGCTTAAATGCGGGAGAATACAATGAGCAGTTCTTC | CASSLNAGEYNEQFF
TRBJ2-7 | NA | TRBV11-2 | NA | TGTGCCAGCAGCCGGGACGGAACTTACAAGCAGTACTTC | CASSRDGTYKQYF
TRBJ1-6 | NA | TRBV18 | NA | TGTGCCAGCTCACCTGAGGAAAATTGGAATTCACCCCTCCACTTT | CASSPEENWNSPLHF
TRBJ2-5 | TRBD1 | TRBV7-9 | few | TGTGCCAGCAGCCCCTGGGGACAGGGCGGCGAGACCCAGTACTTC | CASSPWGQGGETQYF
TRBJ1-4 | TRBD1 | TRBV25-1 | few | TGTGCCAGCAGTGCGACAGGGGGTAATGAAAAACTGTTTTTT | CASSATGGNEKLFF
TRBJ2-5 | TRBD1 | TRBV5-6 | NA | TGTGCCAGCAGCGTACCAGGGGGCCGGGAGACCCAGTACTTC | CASSVPGGRETQYF
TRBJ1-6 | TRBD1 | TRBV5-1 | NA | TGCGCCAGCAGCTTGGGTGACAGGGGTGATTCACCCCTCCACTTT | CASSLGDRGDSPLHF
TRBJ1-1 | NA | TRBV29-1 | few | TGCAGCTTCGGCGGACAGAACACTGAAGCTTTCTTT | CSFGGQNTEAFF
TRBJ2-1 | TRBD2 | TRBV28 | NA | TGTGCCAGCAGCGGGTCTAGCGGGATTGACAATGAGCAGTTCTTC | CASSGSSGIDNEQFF
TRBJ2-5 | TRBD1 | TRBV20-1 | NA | TGCAGTGCTACCTCGACAGGGGGAGTGGAGACCCAGTACTTC | CSATSTGGVETQYF
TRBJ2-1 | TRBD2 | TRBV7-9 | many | TGTGCCAGCAGCTCCGGGGGGGGCAATGAGCAGTTCTTC | CASSSGGGNEQFF
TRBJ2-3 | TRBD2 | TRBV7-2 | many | TGTGCCAGCAGCGGCGGGGTAGCGGGAGGCGCGCAGTATTTT | CASSGGVAGGAQYF
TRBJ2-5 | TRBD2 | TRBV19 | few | TGTGCCAGTAGTATCTCTAACGCCGGGACTAGCGGCCAAGAGACCCAGTACTTC | CASSISNAGTSGQETQYF
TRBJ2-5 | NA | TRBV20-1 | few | TGCAGTGCTAGAGTCGGAACGGCAGGGGAAGAGACCCAGTACTTC | CSARVGTAGEETQYF